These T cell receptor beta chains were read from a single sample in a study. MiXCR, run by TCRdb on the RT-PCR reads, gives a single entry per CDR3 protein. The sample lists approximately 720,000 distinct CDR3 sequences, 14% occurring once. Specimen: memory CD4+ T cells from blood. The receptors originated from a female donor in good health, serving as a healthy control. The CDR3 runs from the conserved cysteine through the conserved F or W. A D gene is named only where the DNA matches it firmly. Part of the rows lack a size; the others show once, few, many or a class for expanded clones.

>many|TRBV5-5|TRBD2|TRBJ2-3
CASSLEAGVAQYF
TGTGCCAGCAGCCTGGAGGCGGGGGTTGCGCAGTATTTT
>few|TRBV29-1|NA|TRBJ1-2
CSVWEGRGGSNYGYTF
TGCAGCGTTTGGGAAGGGCGAGGAGGGTCTAACTATGGCTACACCTTC
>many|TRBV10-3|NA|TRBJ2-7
CAISESGYEQYF
TGTGCCATCAGTGAGTCTGGATACGAGCAGTACTTC
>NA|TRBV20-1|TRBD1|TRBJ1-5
CSASKTGGNQPQHF
TGCAGTGCTAGTAAGACAGGGGGCAACCAGCCCCAGCATTTT
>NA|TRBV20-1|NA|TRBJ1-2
CSAHPGSRDYGYTF
TGCAGTGCTCACCCAGGGAGTCGGGACTATGGCTACACCTTC
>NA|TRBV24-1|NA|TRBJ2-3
CATSEAETGTDTQYF
TGTGCCACCAGTGAGGCCGAGACAGGCACAGATACGCAGTATTTT
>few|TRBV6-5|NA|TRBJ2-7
CASSRTGLYEQYF
TGTGCCAGCAGCCGGACCGGTTTGTACGAGCAGTACTTC
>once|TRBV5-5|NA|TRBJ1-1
CASSSGAFNTEAFF
TGTGCCAGCAGCTCCGGGGCCTTTAACACTGAAGCTTTCTTT
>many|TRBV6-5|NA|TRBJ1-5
CASSYGGASNQPQHF
TGTGCCAGCAGTTACGGGGGCGCGAGCAATCAGCCCCAGCATTTT
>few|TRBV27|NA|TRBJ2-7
CASSLLPQGGHEQYF
TGTGCCAGCAGTTTGCTACCCCAGGGGGGCCACGAGCAGTACTTC
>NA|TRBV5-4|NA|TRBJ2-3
CASSSPLMTDTQYF
TGTGCCAGCAGCTCCCCCTTGATGACAGATACGCAGTATTTT
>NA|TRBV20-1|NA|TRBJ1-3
CSARDIVTISGNTIYF
TGCAGTGCTAGAGATATAGTCACCATCTCTGGAAACACCATATATTTT
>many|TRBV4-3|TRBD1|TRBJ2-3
CASSREMGTGLDTQYF
TGCGCCAGCAGCCGAGAGATGGGGACAGGCCTTGATACGCAGTATTTT
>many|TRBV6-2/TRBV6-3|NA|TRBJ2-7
CASRAAGSYEQYF
TGTGCCAGCAGGGCGGCGGGGTCCTACGAGCAGTACTTC
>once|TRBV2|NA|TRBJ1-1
CASTRNGDDTEAFF
TGTGCCAGCACTCGGAATGGTGATGACACTGAAGCTTTCTTT
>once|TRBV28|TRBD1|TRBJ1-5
CASWTGQDQNF
TGTGCCAGCTGGACCGGACAGGACCAGAATTTT
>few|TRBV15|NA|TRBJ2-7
CATSRDRGLLVYEQYF
TGTGCCACCAGCAGAGATCGGGGTCTACTCGTCTACGAGCAGTACTTC
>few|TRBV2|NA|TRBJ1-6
CASSQAENSPLHF
TGTGCCAGCAGCCAGGCGGAAAATTCACCCCTCCACTTT
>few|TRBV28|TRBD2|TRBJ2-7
CASSSAVPGLAGVVYEQYF
TGTGCCAGCAGTTCCGCCGTCCCGGGACTAGCGGGAGTAGTCTACGAGCAGTACTTC
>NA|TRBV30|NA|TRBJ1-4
CAWSRAAGKLFF
TGTGCCTGGAGTAGGGCAGCAGGAAAACTGTTTTTT
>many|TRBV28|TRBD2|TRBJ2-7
CAMGGIYEQYF
TGTGCCATGGGGGGGATCTACGAGCAGTACTTC
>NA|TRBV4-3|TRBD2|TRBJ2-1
CASSPSRAGGSNEQFF
TGCGCCAGCAGCCCTAGCAGGGCGGGAGGATCGAATGAGCAGTTCTTC
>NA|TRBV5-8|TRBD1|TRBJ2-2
CASNRGAFAGELFF
TGTGCCAGCAACAGGGGGGCGTTCGCCGGGGAGCTGTTTTTT
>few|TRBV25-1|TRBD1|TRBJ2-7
CASSDPRQGGEQYF
TGTGCCAGCAGTGACCCCCGACAGGGGGGCGAGCAGTACTTC
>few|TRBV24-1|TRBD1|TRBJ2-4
CATSETDRENIQYF
TGTGCCACCAGTGAAACGGACAGGGAAAACATTCAGTACTTC
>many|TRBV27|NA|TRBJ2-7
CASSLWGREQYF
TGTGCCAGCAGTTTATGGGGGAGGGAGCAGTACTTC
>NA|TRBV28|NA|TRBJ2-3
CASTTLTDTQYF
TGTGCCAGCACGACTCTCACAGATACGCAGTATTTT
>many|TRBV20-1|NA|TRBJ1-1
CSALGRTEAFF
TGCAGTGCTCTAGGTAGGACTGAAGCTTTCTTT
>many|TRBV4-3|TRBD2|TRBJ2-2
CASSSLAGRDTGELFF
TGCGCCAGCAGCTCACTAGCGGGAAGGGACACCGGGGAGCTGTTTTTT
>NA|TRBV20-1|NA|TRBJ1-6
CSARGSANSPLHF
TGCAGTGCTAGAGGCTCCGCTAATTCACCCCTCCACTTT
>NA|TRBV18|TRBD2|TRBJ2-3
CASSRQTSGFTDTQYF
TGTGCCAGCTCAAGACAGACTAGCGGATTCACAGATACGCAGTATTTT
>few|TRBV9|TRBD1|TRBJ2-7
CASSGTGALSYEQYF
TGTGCCAGCAGCGGAACAGGGGCTCTCTCCTACGAGCAGTACTTC
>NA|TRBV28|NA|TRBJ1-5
CASSRGTSGGQPQHF
TGTGCCAGCAGTCGGGGGACTTCGGGGGGTCAGCCCCAGCATTTT
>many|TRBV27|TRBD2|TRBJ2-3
CASRPPRLAGSDTQYF
TGTGCCAGCAGACCTCCCCGACTAGCGGGATCAGATACGCAGTATTTT
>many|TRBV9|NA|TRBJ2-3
CASSVESGGLQYF
TGTGCCAGCAGCGTAGAGTCTGGGGGATTGCAGTATTTT
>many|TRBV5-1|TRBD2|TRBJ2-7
CASSLDLTSVPYEQYF
TGCGCCAGCAGCTTGGACCTAACTAGCGTCCCCTACGAGCAGTACTTC
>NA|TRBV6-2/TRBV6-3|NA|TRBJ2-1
CASSDRREYNEQFF
TGTGCCAGCAGTGATCGGAGGGAGTACAATGAGCAGTTCTTC
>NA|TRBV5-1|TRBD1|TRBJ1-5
CASSLTGIGQPQHF
TGCGCCAGCAGTTTGACAGGGATTGGGCAGCCCCAGCATTTT
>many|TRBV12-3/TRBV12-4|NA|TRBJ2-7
CASSFSPYEQYF
TGTGCCAGCAGTTTTTCCCCCTACGAGCAGTACTTC
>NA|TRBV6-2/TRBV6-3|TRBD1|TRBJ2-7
CASGSRDRVDEQYF
TGTGCCAGCGGATCCCGGGACAGGGTGGACGAGCAGTACTTC
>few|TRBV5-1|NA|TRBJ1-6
CASSLEAGGGSPLHF
TGCGCCAGCAGCTTGGAGGCTGGCGGGGGTTCACCCCTCCACTTT
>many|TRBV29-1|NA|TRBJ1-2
CSVGVGQDYGYTF
TGCAGCGTTGGTGTCGGCCAAGACTATGGCTACACCTTC
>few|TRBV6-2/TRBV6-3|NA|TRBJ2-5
CASSYAVIGETQYF
TGTGCCAGCAGTTACGCGGTGATCGGTGAGACCCAGTACTTC